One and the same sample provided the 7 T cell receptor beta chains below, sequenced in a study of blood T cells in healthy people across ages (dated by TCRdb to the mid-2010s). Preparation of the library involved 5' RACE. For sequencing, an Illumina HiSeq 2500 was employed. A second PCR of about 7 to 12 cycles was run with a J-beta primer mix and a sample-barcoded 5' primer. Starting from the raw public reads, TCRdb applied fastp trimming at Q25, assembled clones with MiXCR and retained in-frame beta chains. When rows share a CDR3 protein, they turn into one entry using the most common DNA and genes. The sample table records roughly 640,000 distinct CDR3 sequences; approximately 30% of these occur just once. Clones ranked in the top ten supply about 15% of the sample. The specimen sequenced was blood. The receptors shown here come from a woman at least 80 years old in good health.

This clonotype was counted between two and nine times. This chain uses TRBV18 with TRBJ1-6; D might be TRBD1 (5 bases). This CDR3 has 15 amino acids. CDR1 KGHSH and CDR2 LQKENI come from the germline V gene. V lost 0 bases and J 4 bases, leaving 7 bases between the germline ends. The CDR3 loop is CASSPPAGYNSPLHF. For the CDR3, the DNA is TGTGCCAGCTCACCACCGGCAGGGTATAATTCACCCCTCCACTTT.

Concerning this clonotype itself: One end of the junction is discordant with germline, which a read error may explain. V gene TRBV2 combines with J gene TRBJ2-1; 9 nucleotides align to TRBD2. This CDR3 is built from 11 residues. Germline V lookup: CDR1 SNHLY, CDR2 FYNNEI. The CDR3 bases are TGTGCCAGCAGAGAAACTCTAGCGGGGATCTTC. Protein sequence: CASRETLAGIF.

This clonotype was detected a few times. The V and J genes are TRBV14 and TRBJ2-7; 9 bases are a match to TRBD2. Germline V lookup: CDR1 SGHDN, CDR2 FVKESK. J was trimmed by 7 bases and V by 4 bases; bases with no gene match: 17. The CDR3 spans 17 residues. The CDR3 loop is CASSRHWQRGDYNEQYF. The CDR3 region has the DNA TGTGCCAGCAGCCGACATTGGCAGCGGGGGGATTACAATGAGCAGTACTTC.

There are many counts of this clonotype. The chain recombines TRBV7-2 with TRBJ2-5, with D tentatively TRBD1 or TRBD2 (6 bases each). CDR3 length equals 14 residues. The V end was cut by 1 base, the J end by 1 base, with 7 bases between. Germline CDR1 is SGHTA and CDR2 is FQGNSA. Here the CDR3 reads CASSLEGGQETQYF. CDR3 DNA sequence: TGTGCCAGCAGCTTAGAGGGGGGCCAAGAGACCCAGTACTTC. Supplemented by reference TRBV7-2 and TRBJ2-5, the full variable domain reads GAGVSQSPSNKVTEKGKDVELRCDPISGHTALYWYRQSLGQGLEFLIYFQGNSAPDKSGLPSDRFSAERTGGSVSTLTIQRTQQEDSAVYLCASSLEGGQETQYFGPGTRLLVL.

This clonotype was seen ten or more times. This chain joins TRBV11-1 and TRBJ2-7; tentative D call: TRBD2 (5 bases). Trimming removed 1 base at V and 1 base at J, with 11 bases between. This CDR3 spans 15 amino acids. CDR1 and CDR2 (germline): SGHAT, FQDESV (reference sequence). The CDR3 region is CASSLVRTGSYEQYF. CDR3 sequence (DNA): TGTGCCAGCAGCTTAGTGAGGACTGGGTCCTACGAGCAGTACTTC.

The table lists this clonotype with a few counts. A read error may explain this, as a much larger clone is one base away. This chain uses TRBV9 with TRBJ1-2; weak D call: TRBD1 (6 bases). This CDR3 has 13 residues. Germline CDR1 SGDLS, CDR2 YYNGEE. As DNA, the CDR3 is TGTGCCGGCAGCGTAGCACAGGGATATGGCTACACCTTC. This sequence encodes CAGSVAQGYGYTF.

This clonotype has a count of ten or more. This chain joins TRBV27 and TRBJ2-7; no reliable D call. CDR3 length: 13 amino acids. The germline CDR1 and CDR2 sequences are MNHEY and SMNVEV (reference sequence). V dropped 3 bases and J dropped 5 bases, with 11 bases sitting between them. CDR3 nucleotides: TGTGCCAGCAGTTTCCTGGGTGGCCACGAGCAGTACTTC. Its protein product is CASSFLGGHEQYF.